This TCR beta chain was identified in a study of post-analysis software for immune sequencing data. Study-wide background: Secondary progressive, relapsing-remitting and progressive-relapsing multiple sclerosis were among the included disease courses.

Comment on this clonotype: Its specificity is unknown.

Study-level points and caveats: Batch-mates among the samples co-clustered strongly by F measure. Among 4 or 5 TRBV segments more frequent in patients than controls were TRBV5-6, TRBV5-1 and TRBV20-1. Relative to controls, patients with multiple sclerosis showed significantly lower normalized Chao1 diversity.

Sequencing libraries made from TCR beta cDNA carried unique molecular identifiers. With about 0.95 to 10 million T cells as the source, some 510,000 cDNA molecules resulted. TCRdb passed the PCR reads through MiXCR, listing each CDR3 protein once. The sample consists of 400,000 to 500,000 distinct CDR3 sequences, over 30% of them appearing once. Germline V gene sequence: CDR1 DFQATT, CDR2 SNEGSKA (reference sequence). V lost 6 bases and J lost 4; bases outside the gene matches: 10. CDR3 length: 15 amino acids. The rearrangement joins TRBV20-1 to TRBJ2-3; 10 nucleotides agree with TRBD2. This sequence was found in a girl under 10 years old with multiple sclerosis. The sequencing sample was made of blood. The CDR3 nucleotides read TGCAGTGCCGATTCTAGCGGGAGCCTCTCAGATACGCAGTATTTT. Translating gives CSADSSGSLSDTQYF.